The source of this T cell receptor (beta chain) is a study of T-cell memory formation after mild COVID-19. Overall study results and limits: Whether second-wave clones peaking at day 37 were SARS-CoV-2 specific went unconfirmed. In pre-infection memory, a portion of responding clones appeared, which suggested that cross-reactive memory joined. Of the contracting clones, CD4+ ones lay mainly in CM and EM, and CD8+ ones in EMRA.

A few counts support this clonotype. Its antigen is not identified. V was trimmed by 2 bases and J by 9 bases, leaving 23 bases between them. The germline gives CDR1 MNHEY, CDR2 SVGEGT. The CDR3 extends over 16 amino acids. UMIs and sample barcodes were carried by the TCR alpha and TCR beta cDNA libraries that 5'RACE produced using constant-segment primers. TCRdb recomputed calls from the 5' RACE reads with MiXCR, one row per CDR3 protein. Among around 200,000 distinct CDR3 sequences listed, around 25% were seen once. The chain has TRBV6-2 or TRBV6-3 and TRBJ2-7; a possible D gene is TRBD2 (5 bases). The source is an adult woman who had mild COVID-19 (a few samples of this study predate the infection). Cell type and time point are not known. Material: PBMCs or a T cell subset sorted from them (not recorded which). The CDR3 here is CASSYPDGLSYERQYF. CDR3 DNA sequence: TGTGCCAGCAGTTACCCCGACGGACTCTCCTACGAGCGGCAGTACTTC.